Relative to its sample, the clone carrying this T cell receptor beta chain is medium-sized. The data belong to a study of spatial heterogeneity in lung cancer. Study-wide context: More beta-chain than alpha-chain sequences were consistently detected.

TCRdb re-called the 5' RACE reads with MiXCR, one entry per CDR3 protein. The sample lists roughly 39,000 distinct CDR3 sequences, around 7.2% seen once, with around 30% in the top ten. Germline CDR1 ENHRY, CDR2 SYGVKD. V gave up 10 bases and J gave up 2 bases, with 11 bases separating them. The CDR3 contains 12 residues. Stated time point: sample taken at primary tumor resection. The sequenced material consisted of unsorted whole RNA from tumor, nontumor lung or frozen PBMC. The chain carries TRBV10-3 and TRBJ2-5; D may match TRBD1 or TRBD2 (5 bases each). The clonotype originates from a male donor with early-stage non-small cell lung cancer. The sample here was PBMCs, taken at surgery. The DNA of the CDR3 is TGTGCCACAGGGACGGCGCAAGAGACCCAGTACTTC. Encoded protein: CATGTAQETQYF.